This TCR beta chain was documented in a study of T cell repertoires in cytomegalovirus infection. Using its own MiXCR run on the reads, TCRdb lists one record per CDR3 protein. The sample holds about 920,000 distinct CDR3 sequences, approximately 33% seen once. V was shortened by 5 bases and J by 8 bases, with 12 bases between the two germline ends. The CDR3 loop spans 13 amino acids. Germline lookup yields CDR1 SGHVS and CDR2 FNYEAQ. The study's findings and limits: CMV-specific TCR beta clonotypes restricted by HLA-C were the ones dominating the ex vivo response. CMV carriers with the relevant HLA were identified by cumulative public TCR beta family frequency.

This clonotype was observed at least ten times. The antigen is undetermined. This sequence was found in a human donor in good health (CMV status not recorded). Some clones in this sample may be carry-over from other donors' samples. The material sequenced was cultured CD8+ T cells from PBMCs, taken from culture after CMV antigen stimulation. V gene TRBV7-6 combines with J gene TRBJ1-4, with D maybe TRBD1 (6 bases). In DNA, the CDR3 is TGTGCCAGCAGCAATATACAGGGAGAAAAACTGTTTTTT. This gives the protein CASSNIQGEKLFF. Using reference TRBV7-6 and TRBJ1-4 for the parts outside the CDR3, the full variable domain is GAGVSQSPRYKVTKRGQDVALRCDPISGHVSLYWYRQALGQGPEFLTYFNYEAQQDKSGLPNDRFSAERPEGSISTLTIQRTEQRDSAMYRCASSNIQGEKLFFGSGTQLSVL.